The rows below give T cell receptor beta chains drawn from one sample of a study of T cell changes during pregnancy in multiple sclerosis. The table came from immunoSEQ multiplex PCR; TCRdb's copy has only in-frame clones and leaves some out. Of 95,000 to 150,000 clones listed, roughly 92% were seen once; the top ten hold approximately 6.2%. This sample comprised peripheral blood, obtained before pregnancy. These TCRs come from a female donor with multiple sclerosis, enrolled in a pregnancy study. CDR3s include the opening cysteine and the closing phenylalanine or tryptophan. The D gene is left open where the match is weak. Part of the rows lack a size; the others show once, few, many or a class for expanded clones.

d_call j_call clone_size v_call cdr3_aa cdr3_nt
- TRBJ1-1 - TRBV27 CASSLGSMNTEAFF TGTGCCAGCAGTTTAGGGAGCATGAACACTGAAGCTTTCTTT
- TRBJ2-3 - TRBV9 CASSVGVDGPDTQYF TGTGCCAGCAGCGTAGGAGTCGATGGGCCAGATACGCAGTATTTT
- TRBJ2-1 - TRBV5-1 CASSLIAVNSYNEQFF TGCGCCAGCAGCTTGATAGCGGTAAATTCCTACAATGAGCAGTTCTTC
- TRBJ2-1 few TRBV5-1 CASSYPTNSNEQFF TGCGCCAGCAGCTACCCTACTAACTCCAATGAGCAGTTCTTC
TRBD2 TRBJ2-5 - TRBV7-8 CASSLARLAETQYF TGTGCCAGCAGCTTAGCGAGACTAGCGGAGACCCAGTACTTC
- TRBJ2-3 - TRBV28 CASGILGSTDTQYF TGTGCCAGCGGAATACTGGGCTCCACAGATACGCAGTATTTT
TRBD1 TRBJ1-6 - TRBV30 CAFRGGSYNSPLHF TGTGCCTTCCGAGGGGGCAGTTATAATTCACCCCTCCACTTT
TRBD1 TRBJ1-1 - TRBV19 CASRADRWNTEAFF TGTGCCAGTAGGGCGGACAGGTGGAACACTGAAGCTTTCTTT
TRBD1 TRBJ1-6 - TRBV5-6 CASSSNHRGLDNSPLHF TGTGCCAGCAGCTCGAACCACAGGGGGTTGGATAATTCACCCCTCCACTTT
- TRBJ2-5 - TRBV29-1 CSVVRGETQYF TGCAGCGTTGTTAGGGGCGAGACCCAGTACTTC
- TRBJ2-3 - TRBV19 CASTLWGGADTQYF TGTGCCAGTACCCTCTGGGGGGGCGCAGATACGCAGTATTTT
- TRBJ2-7 - TRBV6-5 CASSYGPTGTYEQYF TGTGCCAGCAGCTACGGCCCCACAGGGACCTACGAGCAGTACTTC
- TRBJ1-2 - TRBV2 CASDVQGNYGYTF TGTGCCAGCGACGTACAGGGAAACTATGGCTACACCTTC
- TRBJ2-1 - TRBV6-1 CASSEGLTYNEQFF TGTGCCAGCAGTGAGGGGCTCACCTACAATGAGCAGTTCTTC
- TRBJ2-5 - TRBV7-2 CASSIWTELKTQYF TGTGCCAGCAGCATATGGACAGAGTTGAAGACCCAGTACTTC
TRBD1 TRBJ1-1 once TRBV29-1 CSVDRGLNTEAFF TGCAGCGTTGATAGGGGGCTGAACACTGAAGCTTTCTTT
TRBD1 TRBJ2-3 - TRBV9 CASSVAGTGAPDTQYF TGTGCCAGCAGCGTAGCTGGGACAGGGGCACCAGATACGCAGTATTTT
- TRBJ2-3 - TRBV5-1 CASSLVLNTDTQYF TGCGCCAGCAGCTTGGTCCTAAACACAGATACGCAGTATTTT
- TRBJ2-1 - TRBV6-5 CASSKPGAGLGGLFF TGTGCCAGCAGCAAACCCGGAGCGGGTTTGGGTGGACTGTTCTTC
TRBD1 TRBJ1-5 - TRBV19 CASSPATGTGSDQPQHF TGTGCCAGTAGTCCCGCCACCGGGACAGGGAGCGATCAGCCCCAGCATTTT
TRBD1 TRBJ1-1 - TRBV29-1 CSDGGTGDAFF TGCAGCGACGGGGGGACAGGAGACGCTTTCTTT
TRBD1 TRBJ1-1 - TRBV9 CASSVEGGDRGNTEAFF TGTGCCAGCAGCGTAGAGGGAGGGGACAGGGGGAACACTGAAGCTTTCTTT
TRBD2 TRBJ2-3 - TRBV27 CASTYRRGVGDTQYF TGTGCCAGCACCTATCGGCGGGGGGTAGGAGATACGCAGTATTTT
TRBD1 TRBJ2-7 - TRBV2 CAGLNPGTGHEQYF TGTGCCGGTCTGAATCCCGGGACAGGGCACGAGCAGTACTTC
TRBD1 TRBJ1-3 - TRBV15 CATSSTGDRALPGNTIYF TGTGCCACCAGCTCCACAGGTGACAGGGCTCTCCCCGGAAACACCATATATTTT
- TRBJ1-1 - TRBV19 CASSINGNTEAFF TGTGCCAGTAGTATAAACGGGAACACTGAAGCTTTCTTT
TRBD2 TRBJ2-3 - TRBV5-6 CASSRDPRRGAGDTQYF TGTGCCAGCAGCCGGGATCCTCGGCGGGGGGCGGGAGATACGCAGTATTTT
- TRBJ1-3 - TRBV2 CAVTGSTGNTIYF TGTGCCGTCACAGGGTCTACGGGAAACACCATATATTTT
TRBD2 TRBJ2-7 - TRBV7-8 CASSFGGTTTYEQYF TGTGCCAGCAGCTTCGGGGGGACTACAACCTACGAGCAGTACTTC
TRBD2 TRBJ2-3 once TRBV30 CAWSELAGEVDTQYF TGTGCCTGGAGTGAGCTAGCGGGAGAGGTCGATACGCAGTATTTT
- TRBJ2-5 - TRBV5-8 CASSPRQALIKTQYF TGTGCCAGCAGCCCAAGACAGGCCCTAATAAAGACCCAGTACTTC
TRBD2 TRBJ2-3 - TRBV10-1 CASSASGSRGTQYF TGCGCCAGCAGTGCTAGCGGGAGTAGAGGTACGCAGTATTTT
TRBD1 TRBJ1-1 - TRBV2 CASSKQGAWTEAFF TGTGCCAGCAGTAAGCAGGGGGCATGGACTGAAGCTTTCTTT
- TRBJ2-6 - TRBV5-1 CASSLAPGTRLSGANVLTF TGCGCCAGCAGCTTGGCCCCCGGGACAAGGCTCTCTGGGGCCAACGTCCTGACTTTC
TRBD2 TRBJ2-1 - TRBV5-6 CASSSVERGLTYNEQFF TGTGCCAGCAGCTCGGTTGAGCGGGGACTTACCTACAATGAGCAGTTCTTC
TRBD1 TRBJ2-3 - TRBV5-4 CARSRDRATDTQYF TGTGCCAGGTCCCGGGACAGAGCCACAGATACGCAGTATTTT
- TRBJ2-2 - TRBV5-1 CASSPKIGELFF TGCGCCAGCAGCCCTAAAATCGGGGAGCTGTTTTTT
- TRBJ1-5 - TRBV21-1 CASSKDRGLHSNQPQHF TGTGCCAGCAGCAAGGACAGGGGACTCCATAGCAATCAGCCCCAGCATTTT
TRBD1 TRBJ2-2 - TRBV10-2 CASSDTGTGLGELFF TGCGCCAGCAGTGACACCGGGACAGGGCTCGGGGAGCTGTTTTTT
TRBD2 TRBJ2-6 - TRBV7-2 CASSLAGGAGANVLTF TGTGCCAGCAGCTTAGCGGGGGGGGCTGGGGCCAACGTCCTGACTTTC
- TRBJ2-7 - TRBV27 CASTSRDEQYF TGTGCCAGCACGTCCAGGGACGAGCAGTACTTC